Ten or more counts support the clone carrying this TCR beta chain. The ends lost 1 base at V and 5 bases at J; junction bases unmatched: 3. Germline values: CDR1 SGHTA, CDR2 FQGNSA. The CDR3 has 14 residues. The sample originates from a study of T cells after yellow fever vaccination. TCRdb reanalysed the 5' RACE reads using MiXCR and keeps one entry per CDR3 protein. The data contain roughly 300,000 distinct CDR3 sequences, roughly 8.6% of them singletons. Sequencing used PBMCs, obtained about 49 days after the first yellow fever vaccination. The clonotype was recovered from a man aged 18 to 35 who received the YFV17D yellow fever vaccine. This chain uses TRBV7-2 with TRBJ2-3, with 7 bases identical to TRBD1. This chain's CDR3 is CASSLGGGLDTQYF. The CDR3 nucleotides read TGTGCCAGCAGCTTAGGAGGGGGCTTAGATACGCAGTATTTT.